A single T cell receptor beta chain is shown here with its context. In the original workflow: Reference gene primer amplification yielded estimated nucleated cell counts. The method was immunoSEQ multiplex PCR; TCRdb's version includes in-frame clones alone and lacks a portion of them. V and J calls and clone size follow that table, whereas D and trimming were derived from the DNA. The table includes 95,000 to 150,000 clones, 65% to 85% detected once. This CDR3 spans 15 amino acids. The V gene's germline CDR1 is GTSNPN and CDR2 SVGIG (reference sequence). V lost 3 bases, J lost 2 bases, and 9 bases stayed unmatched. This entry is derived from a study of blood T cell repertoires in COVID-19. About the research overall: Samples of COVID-19 (acute and convalescent) were obtained from the United States, Italy and Spain. Sample material is recorded as cDNA or gDNA derived from T cells, B-cell-depleted T cells, or PBMCs.

The receptor comes from a woman between 65 and 79 years old with acute or convalescent COVID-19. Sequencing input: peripheral blood. The rearrangement links TRBV30 to TRBJ1-1, with 7 bases matching TRBD1. This CDR3 reads CAWRVRDRQNTEAFF. The DNA for the CDR3 is TGTGCCTGGAGGGTCCGGGACAGACAAAACACTGAAGCTTTCTTT.